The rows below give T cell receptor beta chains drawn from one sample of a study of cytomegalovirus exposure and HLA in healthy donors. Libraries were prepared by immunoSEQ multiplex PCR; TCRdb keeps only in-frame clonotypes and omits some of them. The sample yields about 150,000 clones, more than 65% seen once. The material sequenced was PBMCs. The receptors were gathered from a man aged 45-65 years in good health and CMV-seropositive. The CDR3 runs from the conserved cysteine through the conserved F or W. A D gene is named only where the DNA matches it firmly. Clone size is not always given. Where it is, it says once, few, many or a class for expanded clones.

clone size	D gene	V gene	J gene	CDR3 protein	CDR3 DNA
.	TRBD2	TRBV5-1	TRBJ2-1	CASSPGTSGGYYNEQFF	TGCGCCAGCAGCCCCGGGACTAGCGGGGGATACTACAATGAGCAGTTCTTC
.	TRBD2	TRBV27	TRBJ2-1	CASSLLGGRDYNEQFF	TGTGCCAGCAGTTTATTGGGCGGGAGGGATTACAATGAGCAGTTCTTC
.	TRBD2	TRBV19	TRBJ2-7	CASSPSGSYEQYF	TGTGCCAGTAGTCCTAGCGGGAGCTACGAGCAGTACTTC
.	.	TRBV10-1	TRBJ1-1	CASSELGKGTEAFF	TGCGCCAGCAGTGAGTTGGGGAAGGGGACTGAAGCTTTCTTT
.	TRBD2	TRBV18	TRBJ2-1	CASSPPGLAGDEQFF	TGTGCCAGCTCACCTCCGGGACTAGCGGGAGATGAGCAGTTCTTC
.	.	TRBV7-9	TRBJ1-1	CASSPGGWTEAFF	TGTGCCAGCAGCCCGGGGGGTTGGACTGAAGCTTTCTTT
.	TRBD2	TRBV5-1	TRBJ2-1	CASSLTSGSDEQFF	TGCGCCAGCAGCTTGACTAGCGGGAGCGATGAGCAGTTCTTC
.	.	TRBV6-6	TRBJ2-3	CASSPRTRAGDTQYF	TGTGCCAGCAGTCCCAGGACAAGGGCAGGAGATACGCAGTATTTT
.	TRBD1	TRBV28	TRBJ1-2	CASRKPGTGNYGYTF	TGTGCCAGCAGGAAACCCGGGACAGGGAACTATGGCTACACCTTC
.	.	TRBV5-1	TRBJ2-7	CASSLEEGEQYF	TGCGCCAGCAGCTTGGAGGAGGGCGAGCAGTACTTC
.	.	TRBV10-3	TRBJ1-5	CAISEYGGGGNQPQHF	TGTGCCATCAGTGAGTATGGAGGGGGGGGCAATCAGCCCCAGCATTTT
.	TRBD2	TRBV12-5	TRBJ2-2	CASGLVIGGSGPGELFF	TGTGCTAGTGGTTTGGTTATCGGCGGGAGTGGTCCCGGGGAGCTGTTTTTT
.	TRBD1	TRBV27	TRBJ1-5	CASSLYSGTGGVKPQHF	TGTGCCAGCAGTCTGTACTCCGGGACAGGGGGCGTCAAGCCCCAGCATTTT
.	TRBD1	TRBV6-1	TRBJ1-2	CASRDGTVYGYTF	TGTGCCAGCAGAGACGGGACAGTCTATGGCTACACCTTC
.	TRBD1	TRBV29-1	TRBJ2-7	CSVETGTTYEQYF	TGCAGCGTTGAGACAGGGACCACCTACGAGCAGTACTTC
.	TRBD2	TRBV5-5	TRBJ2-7	CASSLASGSAYEQYF	TGTGCCAGCAGCTTGGCTAGCGGGAGTGCATACGAGCAGTACTTC
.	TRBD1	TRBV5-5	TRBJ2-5	CASSPGQGPVGETQYF	TGTGCCAGCAGCCCGGGACAGGGGCCCGTCGGGGAGACCCAGTACTTC
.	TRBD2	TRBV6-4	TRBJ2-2	CASSDSNGLGTTNTGELFF	TGTGCCAGCAGTGACTCTAATGGGTTGGGGACTACAAACACCGGGGAGCTGTTTTTT
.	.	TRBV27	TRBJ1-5	CASSPHGQYGSNQPQHF	TGTGCCAGCAGTCCTCACGGACAGTATGGTAGCAATCAGCCCCAGCATTTT
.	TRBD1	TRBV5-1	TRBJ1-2	CASSQYGQGAYGYTF	TGCGCCAGCAGCCAATACGGACAGGGGGCCTATGGCTACACCTTC
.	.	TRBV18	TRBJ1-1	CASSPPSGASTEAFF	TGTGCCAGCTCACCCCCGTCAGGGGCTAGCACTGAAGCTTTCTTT
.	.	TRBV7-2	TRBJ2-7	CASSLLSGTSSYEQYF	TGTGCCAGCAGCTTATTATCGGGGACAAGCTCCTACGAGCAGTACTTC
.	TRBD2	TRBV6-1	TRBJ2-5	CASRGTSGKTQYF	TGTGCCAGCAGAGGGACTAGCGGGAAGACCCAGTACTTC
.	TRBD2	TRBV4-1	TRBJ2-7	CASSLGLGSYEQYF	TGCGCCAGCAGCCTGGGACTAGGGTCCTACGAGCAGTACTTC
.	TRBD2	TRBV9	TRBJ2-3	CASSSRLAGSTDTQYF	TGTGCCAGCAGCTCCCGACTAGCGGGGAGCACAGATACGCAGTATTTT
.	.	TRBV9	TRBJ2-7	CASSFAGAWGDEQYF	TGTGCCAGCAGCTTCGCGGGGGCGTGGGGAGACGAGCAGTACTTC
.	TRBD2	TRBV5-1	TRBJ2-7	CASRVGGGPYEQYF	TGCGCCAGCCGGGTGGGGGGAGGGCCGTACGAGCAGTACTTC
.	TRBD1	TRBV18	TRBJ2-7	CASSRGQGASYEQYF	TGTGCCAGCTCGCGCGGACAGGGGGCCTCCTACGAGCAGTACTTC
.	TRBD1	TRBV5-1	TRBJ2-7	CASSLDGQGGYEQYF	TGCGCCAGCAGCTTGGATGGACAGGGGGGATACGAGCAGTACTTC
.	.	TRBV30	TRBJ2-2	CAWSDRSDGELFF	TGTGCCTGGAGTGACAGGTCGGACGGGGAGCTGTTTTTT
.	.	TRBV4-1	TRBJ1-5	CASSPEDRYNQPQHF	TGCGCCAGCAGCCCGGAGGACAGATACAATCAGCCCCAGCATTTT
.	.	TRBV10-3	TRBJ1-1	CAISESRRGTEAFF	TGTGCCATCAGTGAGTCGAGAAGAGGGACTGAAGCTTTCTTT
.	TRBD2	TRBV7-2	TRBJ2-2	CASSLNGWLAGDGGELFF	TGTGCCAGCAGCTTAAACGGTTGGCTAGCGGGAGATGGCGGGGAGCTGTTTTTT
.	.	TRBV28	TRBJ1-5	CASSFLRGRGQPQHF	TGTGCCAGCAGTTTTCTCAGGGGTAGGGGACAGCCCCAGCATTTT
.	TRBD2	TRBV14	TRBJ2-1	CASSQIKGLAGYNEQFF	TGTGCCAGCAGCCAGATAAAAGGACTAGCGGGATACAATGAGCAGTTCTTC
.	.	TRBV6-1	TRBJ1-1	CASRSTGTEAFF	TGTGCCAGCAGGTCCACGGGCACTGAAGCTTTCTTT
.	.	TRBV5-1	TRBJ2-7	CASSLGARDYEQYF	TGCGCCAGCAGCTTGGGGGCCCGGGATTACGAGCAGTACTTC
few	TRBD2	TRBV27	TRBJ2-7	CASSSGLGGYEQYF	TGTGCCAGCAGTTCGGGACTAGGGGGTTACGAGCAGTACTTC
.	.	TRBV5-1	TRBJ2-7	CASSLAVAYEQYF	TGCGCCAGCAGCTTAGCGGTTGCCTACGAGCAGTACTTC
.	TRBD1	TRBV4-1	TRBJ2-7	CASSQLDRGLLYEQYF	TGCGCCAGCAGCCAATTGGACAGGGGGCTCCTATACGAGCAGTACTTC